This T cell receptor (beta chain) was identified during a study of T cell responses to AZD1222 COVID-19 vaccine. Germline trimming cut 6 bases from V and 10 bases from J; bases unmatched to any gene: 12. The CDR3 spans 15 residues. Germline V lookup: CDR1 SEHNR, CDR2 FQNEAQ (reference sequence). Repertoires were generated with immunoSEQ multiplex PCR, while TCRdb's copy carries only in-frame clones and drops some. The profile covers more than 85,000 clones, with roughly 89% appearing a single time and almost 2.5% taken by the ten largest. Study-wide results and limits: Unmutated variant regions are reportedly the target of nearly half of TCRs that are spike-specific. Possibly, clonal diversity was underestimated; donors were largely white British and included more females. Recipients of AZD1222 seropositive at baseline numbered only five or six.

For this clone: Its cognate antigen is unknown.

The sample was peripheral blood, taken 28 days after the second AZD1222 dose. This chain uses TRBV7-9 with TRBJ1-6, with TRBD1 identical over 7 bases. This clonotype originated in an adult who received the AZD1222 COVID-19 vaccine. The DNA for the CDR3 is TGTGCCAGCAGAAAAACAGGGGAAGTAGGATCACCCCTCCACTTT. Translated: CASRKTGEVGSPLHF.